The 29 T cell receptor beta chains in this list originate from one sample, sequenced in a study of shared clonotypes between healthy human individuals. TCRdb's copy holds only in-frame clones and misses some; the assay was immunoSEQ multiplex PCR. The data hold approximately 1,500,000 clones, with around 95% observed a single time. The sequenced sample consisted of naive CD4+ T cells sorted from blood. Subset in this sample: CD45RA+ positively selected. The source of these receptors is a young man in good health.

The chain has TRBV7-2 and TRBJ2-3, with D possibly being TRBD2 (6 bases). The CDR3 contains 13 residues. The germline gives CDR1 SGHTA, CDR2 FQGNSA. Trimming removed 4 bases at V and 8 bases at J, with 13 bases between. CDR3 nucleotides: TGTGCCAGCAGCTCCCAACAAGCGGGTACGCAGTATTTT. The encoded protein is CASSSQQAGTQYF.

This rearrangement joins TRBV27 to TRBJ1-4, with D possibly matching TRBD1 (6 bases). Trimming stripped 3 bases from V and 7 bases from J, with 18 bases between. The CDR3 is made up of 16 amino acids. Germline CDR1 MNHEY, CDR2 SMNVEV (reference sequence). The CDR3 protein is CASSFGGRRGSEKLFF. CDR3 sequence (DNA): TGTGCCAGCAGTTTTGGGGGGCGCAGGGGTAGTGAAAAACTGTTTTTT.

This sequence joins TRBV5-4 and TRBJ2-1; 11 nucleotides align to TRBD2. Germline V CDR1 and CDR2: SGHNT, YYREEE (reference sequence). The J segment lost 7 bases and the V segment lost 4 bases, leaving 7 bases of the junction unmatched. The CDR3 spans 15 residues. This CDR3 reads CASSTGTSGRNEQFF. In DNA, the CDR3 is TGTGCCAGCAGCACTGGGACTAGCGGAAGGAATGAGCAGTTCTTC.

The chain has TRBV7-9 and TRBJ1-4, with 7 bases fitting TRBD1. V was clipped by 8 bases and J by 5 bases; unmatched bases: 8. The CDR3 sequence is 14 residues long. The germline gives CDR1 SEHNR, CDR2 FQNEAQ (reference sequence). In DNA, the CDR3 is TGTGCCAGCGGATGGGACAGCCAGAATGAAAAACTGTTTTTT. Its translation: CASGWDSQNEKLFF. Full variable domain (outside the CDR3, taken from reference TRBV7-9 and TRBJ1-4): DTGVSQNPRHKITKRGQNVTFRCDPISEHNRLYWYRQTLGQGPEFLTYFQNEAQLEKSRLLSDRFSAERPKGSFSTLEIQRTEQGDSAMYLCASGWDSQNEKLFFGSGTQLSVL.

The chain has TRBV6-4 and TRBJ1-1; no reliable D call. This CDR3 has 14 residues. Trimming left V 0 bases short and J 0 bases short, with 5 bases between. The germline V gene encodes CDR1 MRHNA and CDR2 SNTAGT. CDR3 nucleotides: TGTGCCAGCAGTGACTCGAGCATGAACACTGAAGCTTTCTTT. Encoded protein: CASSDSSMNTEAFF.

This chain connects TRBV28 to TRBJ2-1; the D gene is possibly TRBD2 (6 bases). The CDR3 has 15 amino acids. V gave up 0 bases and J gave up 8 bases, with 14 bases separating them. CDR1 is MDHEN and CDR2 is SYDVKM in the germline V gene. The chain's CDR3 is CASSLWGLQRHEQFF. The CDR3 coding sequence is TGTGCCAGCAGTTTATGGGGACTCCAAAGGCATGAGCAGTTCTTC.

The rearrangement links TRBV6-5 to TRBJ2-7, with a possible D match to TRBD1 (5 bases). The V gene lost 5 bases and the J gene lost 0 bases, with 11 bases spanning the gap. The germline CDR1 and CDR2 sequences are MNHEY and SVGAGI. The CDR3 length is 14 residues. The CDR3 is CASSRQLSSYEQYF. In nucleotides, the CDR3 is TGTGCCAGCAGTCGACAGCTTAGCTCCTACGAGCAGTACTTC.

The V and J genes are TRBV9 and TRBJ2-7; no definite D call. The CDR3 has 14 residues. The germline V gene encodes CDR1 SGDLS and CDR2 YYNGEE. The V and J ends lost 0 bases and 2 bases respectively, with 9 bases between them. CDR3 amino acids: CASSVGPRTYEQYF. CDR3 bases: TGTGCCAGCAGCGTAGGTCCCAGAACCTACGAGCAGTACTTC.

The chain joins TRBV6-5 to TRBJ1-5; tentatively, D is TRBD1 (6 bases). Germline lookup yields CDR1 MNHEY and CDR2 SVGAGI. Deletions cut 2 bases from V and 3 bases from J, with 14 bases between. This CDR3 has 16 residues. This CDR3 is CASSYRLPGANQPQHF. The CDR3 nucleotides read TGTGCCAGCAGTTACCGTCTTCCGGGGGCCAATCAGCCCCAGCATTTT.

The V gene is TRBV25-1, the J gene TRBJ1-1, with D tentatively TRBD1 (5 bases). The CDR3 runs 15 residues. The V and J ends lost 3 bases and 1 base respectively, with 12 bases between them. Germline CDR1 reads MGHDK; CDR2 reads SYGVNS. DNA of the CDR3: TGTGCCAGCAGTGATGTGGGGGTTGGGAACACTGAAGCTTTCTTT. Its translation: CASSDVGVGNTEAFF.

V and J are TRBV30 and TRBJ2-7; maybe TRBD1 (5 bases). The germline V gene has CDR1 GTSNPN and CDR2 SVGIG (reference sequence). Deletions cut 5 bases from V and 3 bases from J, with 14 bases between. CDR3 length equals 13 residues. CDR3 protein: CAWGHLNSYEQYF. CDR3 bases: TGTGCCTGGGGACACCTAAACAGCTACGAGCAGTACTTC.

The chain has TRBV27 and TRBJ2-7, with 8 bases aligning to TRBD2. In germline, CDR1 is MNHEY, CDR2 SMNVEV (reference sequence). The ends lost 6 bases at V and 5 bases at J; junction bases unmatched: 12. There are 15 residues in the CDR3. The CDR3 region is CASSSRSGAPHEQYF. CDR3 coding DNA: TGTGCCAGCAGCTCACGTAGCGGGGCCCCCCACGAGCAGTACTTC.

Regarding this clone: The sample carries other DNA sequences with the same CDR3. This chain connects TRBV19 to TRBJ1-2; D is uncertain. Per the germline V gene, CDR1 is LNHDA and CDR2 is SQIVND (reference sequence). V was pared by 3 bases and J by 2 bases, with 7 bases between. The CDR3 totals 13 residues. CDR3 protein: CASSISANYGYTF. The CDR3 DNA sequence: TGTGCCAGTAGTATTTCGGCGAACTATGGCTACACCTTC.

The chain employs TRBV6-1 and TRBJ2-7, with TRBD1 as a possible D gene (6 bases). The V end lost 1 base, the J end lost 2 bases, and 12 bases lay between the germline ends. The V gene's germline CDR1 is MNHNS and CDR2 SASEGT. This CDR3 region has 15 residues. This CDR3 is CASSEGPGQTYEQYF. CDR3 nucleotides: TGTGCCAGCAGTGAAGGCCCCGGACAGACCTACGAGCAGTACTTC.

V and J are TRBV7-8 and TRBJ1-4, with D possibly being TRBD1 (5 bases). The germline CDR1 and CDR2 sequences are SGHVS and FQNEAQ. This CDR3 is built from 13 residues. Trimming removed 4 bases at V and 7 bases at J, with 10 bases between. The CDR3 spells CASSSGGGEKLFF. CDR3 bases: TGTGCCAGCAGCTCTGGCGGGGGTGAAAAACTGTTTTTT.

The chain recombines TRBV5-1 with TRBJ2-5, with 10 nucleotides matching TRBD2. This CDR3 contains 15 residues. The trim removed 3 bases at V and 3 bases at J, leaving 5 bases unmatched. Germline V gene data show CDR1 as SGHRS and CDR2 as YFSETQ. The CDR3, as DNA: TGCGCCAGCAGCTGGACCGGGACTAGCGAAGAGACCCAGTACTTC. Translated, it gives CASSWTGTSEETQYF.

The chain uses TRBV7-8 and TRBJ2-5; possible D gene TRBD2, 5 bases. The germline CDR1 and CDR2 sequences are SGHVS and FQNEAQ. V shed 1 base and J shed 5 bases, with 17 bases lying between them. CDR3 size: 16 residues. The CDR3 coding sequence is TGTGCCAGCAGCTTAGAGCGACGGGCCAGGAGGGAGACCCAGTACTTC. Translated: CASSLERRARRETQYF. The variable domain in full, with the rest retrieved from reference TRBV7-8 and TRBJ2-5, is GAGVSQSPRYKVAKRGQDVALRCDPISGHVSLFWYQQALGQGPEFLTYFQNEAQLDKSGLPSDRFFAERPEGSVSTLKIQRTQQEDSAVYLCASSLERRARRETQYFGPGTRLLVL.

The chain links TRBV7-2 to TRBJ2-2, with D possibly TRBD2 on 6 matching bases. There are 17 residues in the CDR3. In germline, CDR1 is SGHTA, CDR2 FQGNSA. V was pared by 3 bases and J by 4 bases, with 18 bases between. The CDR3 loop reads CASSFNSGGTRTGELFF. DNA of the CDR3: TGTGCCAGCAGCTTTAATAGCGGAGGGACTCGCACCGGGGAGCTGTTTTTT.

The chain employs TRBV4-3 and TRBJ2-1; 14 bases map to TRBD2. This CDR3 is built from 20 residues. The germline CDR1 and CDR2 sequences are LGHNA and YSLEER. Losses at the gene ends were 4 bases for V and 1 base for J; bases not matched to a gene: 12. This CDR3 is CASSLGLAGGSRSSYNEQFF. The CDR3 DNA is TGCGCCAGCAGCCTAGGACTAGCGGGAGGATCTAGAAGTTCCTACAATGAGCAGTTCTTC.

V and J are TRBV28 and TRBJ1-4; the D is unclear. CDR3 size: 17 residues. V lost 7 bases to trimming and J lost 2 bases, with 20 bases between them. The germline gives CDR1 MDHEN, CDR2 SYDVKM. The chain's CDR3 is CASIGTPGLRTNEKLFF. DNA of the CDR3: TGTGCCAGCATCGGTACCCCAGGATTGAGGACTAATGAAAAACTGTTTTTT.

The V and J genes are TRBV18 and TRBJ2-2; the D is unclear. The V end lost 3 bases, the J end lost 6 bases, and 14 bases lay between the germline ends. CDR1 and CDR2 from the germline V gene are KGHSH and LQKENI. This CDR3 has 15 amino acids. The CDR3 spells CASSPELTRPGELFF. The CDR3 DNA follows: TGTGCCAGCTCACCGGAGCTGACCAGGCCCGGGGAGCTGTTTTTT.

The chain is built from TRBV5-1 and TRBJ2-5; the match to TRBD1 covers 7 bases. This CDR3 is built from 15 residues. V trimming: 1 base; J trimming: 2 bases; junction bases outside the gene matches: 5. The germline gives CDR1 SGHRS, CDR2 YFSETQ. The chain's CDR3 is CASSLWGQRQETQYF. The CDR3 bases are TGCGCCAGCAGCTTGTGGGGACAGCGTCAAGAGACCCAGTACTTC. Combining the CDR3 with reference TRBV5-1 and TRBJ2-5 gives the whole variable domain KAGVTQTPRYLIKTRGQQVTLSCSPISGHRSVSWYQQTPGQGLQFLFEYFSETQRNKGNFPGRFSGRQFSNSRSEMNVSTLELGDSALYLCASSLWGQRQETQYFGPGTRLLVL.

The genes are TRBV28 and TRBJ1-1; D is perhaps TRBD1 (6 bases). This CDR3 has 13 residues. From germline, CDR1 is MDHEN and CDR2 SYDVKM. V was shortened by 11 bases and J by 6 bases, with 19 bases between the two germline ends. The CDR3 coding sequence is TGTGCCGCGAGGGGGATAGCGGTGTCTGAAGCTTTCTTT. Amino acid sequence: CAARGIAVSEAFF.

This chain joins TRBV19 and TRBJ2-2; possible D gene TRBD2, 6 bases. Germline-derived CDR1 and CDR2 are LNHDA and SQIVND (reference sequence). This CDR3 contains 15 residues. V shed 7 bases and J shed 7 bases, with 19 bases lying between them. The CDR3 DNA reads as TGTGCCAGTACGGCCGTCGCGGGATACAGCGGGGAGCTGTTTTTT. Protein sequence: CASTAVAGYSGELFF. Combining the CDR3 with reference TRBV19 and TRBJ2-2 gives the whole variable domain DGGITQSPKYLFRKEGQNVTLSCEQNLNHDAMYWYRQDPGQGLRLIYYSQIVNDFQKGDIAEGYSVSREKKESFPLTVTSAQKNPTAFYLCASTAVAGYSGELFFGEGSRLTVL.

To note about this clone: In the same sample, other DNA sequences code for this CDR3. The chain uses TRBV9 and TRBJ2-1; possibly TRBD2 for D (5 bases). The CDR3 extends over 15 amino acids. Trimming removed 0 bases from V and 0 bases from J, with 7 bases in between. Germline CDR1 is SGDLS and CDR2 is YYNGEE. This CDR3 reads CASSVDEGSYNEQFF. CDR3 bases: TGTGCCAGCAGCGTAGATGAGGGCTCCTACAATGAGCAGTTCTTC. Using reference TRBV9 and TRBJ2-1 for the parts outside the CDR3, the full variable domain is DSGVTQTPKHLITATGQRVTLRCSPRSGDLSVYWYQQSLDQGLQFLIQYYNGEERAKGNILERFSAQQFPDLHSELNLSSLELGDSALYFCASSVDEGSYNEQFFGPGTRLTVL.

V is TRBV7-3 and J is TRBJ2-3; TRBD1 agrees at 10 bases. The CDR3 extends over 16 amino acids. V shed 5 bases and J 4 bases; nucleotides not matched to a gene: 9. CDR1 and CDR2 from the germline V gene are SGHTA and FQGTGA. CDR3 loop: CASSGKGQGNSDTQYF. The CDR3 coding sequence is TGTGCCAGCAGCGGCAAGGGACAGGGGAATTCAGATACGCAGTATTTT.

J is TRBJ1-1 and V is TRBV6-5, with TRBD1 identical over 8 bases. Unmatched junction bases numbered 4, after V lost 6 bases and J lost 7 bases. Germline lookup yields CDR1 MNHEY and CDR2 SVGAGI. The CDR3 consists of 12 residues. The CDR3 loop is CASSRTGIEAFF. CDR3 bases: TGTGCCAGCAGCAGGACAGGGATTGAAGCTTTCTTT.

This chain joins TRBV2 and TRBJ1-5; TRBD1 matches 7 bases. Germline loops: CDR1 SNHLY, CDR2 FYNNEI. The CDR3 contains 14 residues. Trimming at V came to 4 bases and at J to 4 bases, leaving 4 bases not matched to a gene. In DNA, the CDR3 is TGTGCCAGCAGTGTCCCAGGGGGTAATCAGCCCCAGCATTTT. The encoded protein is CASSVPGGNQPQHF.

The table lists this clone with a count of one. The rearrangement links TRBV11-2 to TRBJ2-4; 7 nucleotides line up with TRBD2. Germline CDR1 is SGHAT and CDR2 is FQNNGV. V shed 4 bases, J shed 6 bases, and the junction held 6 bases outside the gene matches. The CDR3 is made up of 14 amino acids. This CDR3 reads CASSSTGTINIQYF. The CDR3 DNA reads TGTGCCAGCAGCTCGACCGGGACTATAAACATTCAGTACTTC.